This T cell receptor beta chain was recovered during a study of cytomegalovirus exposure and HLA in healthy donors. The overall study: As released early, the data held roughly 85 million unique TCRs from HLA-typed donors.

V was pared by 8 bases and J by 3 bases, with 5 bases of the junction left unmatched. The length of the CDR3 is 14 residues. Germline V gene sequence: CDR1 SNHLY, CDR2 FYNNEI. This PCR relied on a set of 60 Vbeta primers and 13 Jbeta primers. Data came from immunoSEQ multiplex PCR; TCRdb stores just in-frame clones and leaves some out. The sample records 210,000 or so clones, about three quarters being singletons. This chain links TRBV2 with TRBJ2-1, with 9 bases lining up with TRBD1. The TCR was taken from a middle-aged man in good health and CMV-seronegative. The material sequenced was PBMCs. CDR3 protein: CASSPGQGYNEQFF. The CDR3 DNA is TGTGCCAGCTCCCCGGGACAGGGCTACAATGAGCAGTTCTTC.